The sequence of this T cell receptor (beta chain) was determined in a study of beta chain features in type 1 diabetes. Study-wide points: Short templates might get an advantage during PCR, and this would be equal in patients and controls. The naive, central memory and Treg TCRB repertoires showed an apparent similarity that was greater among patients than among healthy donors.

This clone has just a few counts. Its antigen is currently unknown. Every participating donor gave one draw, a heparinised blood sample averaging around 100 mL. Sorting that relied on CD45RO/CCR7/CD25/CD127/CD95/CD27 yielded CD4+ naive, central memory, regulatory and stem cell-like memory cells. The V end was cut by 5 bases, the J end by 6 bases, with 14 bases between. Germline CDR1 and CDR2: SGHTA and FQGNSA. The CDR3 is 13 residues long. TCRB transcripts that were expressed got sequenced, as all of the isolated RNA had been reverse transcribed. The assay was immunoSEQ multiplex PCR, and TCRdb's table has in-frame clones only and misses some. The repertoire holds 110,000 to 150,000 clones, with roughly 10% as singletons.

Sequencing was performed on central memory CD4+ T cells from blood. The sequence was obtained from a woman aged 40 to 49 in good health. This chain connects TRBV7-2 to TRBJ2-7; D is ambiguous. The CDR3 loop is CASSLGTGGEQYF. The DNA of the CDR3 is TGTGCCAGCAGCCTAGGCACGGGTGGCGAGCAGTACTTC.